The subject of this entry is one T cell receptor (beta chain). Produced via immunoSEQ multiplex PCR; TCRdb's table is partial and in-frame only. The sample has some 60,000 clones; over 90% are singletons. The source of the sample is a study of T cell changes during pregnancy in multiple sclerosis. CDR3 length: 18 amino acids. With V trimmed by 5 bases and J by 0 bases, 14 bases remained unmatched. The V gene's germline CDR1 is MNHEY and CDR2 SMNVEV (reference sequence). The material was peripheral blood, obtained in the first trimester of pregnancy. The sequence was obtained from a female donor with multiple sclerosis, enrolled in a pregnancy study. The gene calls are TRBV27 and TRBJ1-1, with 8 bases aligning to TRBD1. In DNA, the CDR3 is TGTGCCAGCAGTCCACTCCGGGACAGGAACCCGCTGAACACTGAAGCTTTCTTT. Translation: CASSPLRDRNPLNTEAFF.